These T cell receptor beta chains were read from a single sample in a study of blood T cell repertoires in COVID-19. This table comes from immunoSEQ multiplex PCR, and its TCRdb copy is limited to in-frame clones, with some not included. The repertoire holds roughly 120,000 clones, with 60% to 80% as singletons. The sequenced material came from peripheral blood. The receptors derive from a woman of 80 years or more with active or convalescent COVID-19. The conserved cysteine and the conserved F or W are not part of the CDR3 here.

TRBJ1-2,TRBV4-1,ASSPTGGANYGYT
TRBJ1-1,TRBV5-4,ASGPTGWGTEAF
TRBJ2-1,TRBV7-9,ASTPLIRDWRNEQF
TRBJ1-2,TRBV7-9,ASSFYRVLTYGYT
TRBJ2-5,TRBV5-1,ASSLFTGGLETQY
TRBJ2-5,TRBV7-9,ASSSRRLAAETQY
TRBJ2-1,TRBV2,ASSALRTSGSRNEQF
TRBJ2-1,TRBV5-1,ASLPGGSMGEQF
TRBJ1-1,TRBV2,ASKGQGATEAF
TRBJ1-2,TRBV7-9,ASSLSGQFFGYT
TRBJ2-3,TRBV4-2,ASSQDATSGATDTQY
TRBJ2-2,TRBV5-4,ASRVPGTGELF
TRBJ2-2,TRBV7-8,ASSLRKGETGELF
TRBJ2-1,TRBV9,ASSVDGGSSYNEQF
TRBJ2-1,TRBV5-1,ASSDLQGDNEQF
TRBJ2-7,TRBV28,ASIVRAGGGYEQY
TRBJ1-5,TRBV3-1/TRBV3-2,ASSQYDRAGNQPQH
TRBJ2-2,TRBV7-9,ALTAGRAGELF
TRBJ1-1,TRBV4-2,ASSQESGSTEAF
TRBJ2-5,TRBV5-1,ASSFPGETQY
TRBJ1-2,TRBV30,AWRVLDGYT
TRBJ2-3,TRBV4-3,ASSQGGRTSTDTQY
TRBJ2-7,TRBV5-1,ASSPGTGGREQY
TRBJ1-1,TRBV6-2/TRBV6-3,ASSYRDRVLNMNTEAF
TRBJ1-1,TRBV4-2,ASSQASWTEAF
TRBJ1-2,TRBV18,ASSPRQGAHYGYT
TRBJ2-7,TRBV5-1,ASSGQGYEQY
TRBJ1-1,TRBV18,ASSPSGLLNTEAF